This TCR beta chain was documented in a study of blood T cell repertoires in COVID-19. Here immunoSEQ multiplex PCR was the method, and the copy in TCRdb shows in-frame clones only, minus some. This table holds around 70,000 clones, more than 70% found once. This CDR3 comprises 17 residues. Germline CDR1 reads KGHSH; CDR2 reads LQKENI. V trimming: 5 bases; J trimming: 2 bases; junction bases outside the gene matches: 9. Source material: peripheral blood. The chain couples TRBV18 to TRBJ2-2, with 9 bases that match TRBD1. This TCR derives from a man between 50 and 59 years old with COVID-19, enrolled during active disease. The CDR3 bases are TGTGCCAGCTCAGATGCCCGGACAGGGGTCAACACCGGGGAGCTGTTTTTT. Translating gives CASSDARTGVNTGELFF.